One sample yielded the 27 T cell receptor beta chains listed below, sequenced in a study of shared clonotypes between healthy human individuals. Only CD45RO-negative cells positively selected for CCR7 counted as naive CD8 cells, so terminally differentiated effector memory CD45RA+ cells were excluded. This table comes from immunoSEQ multiplex PCR, and its TCRdb copy is limited to in-frame clones, with some not included. This repertoire shows approximately 1.9 million clones, just under 95% found once; its top ten account for about 1.7%. The specimen sequenced was naive CD8+ T cells from PBMCs. These receptors were collected from a man younger than 35 in good health. Some clones in this sample may be carry-over from other donors' samples.

In its sample, this clone was seen once. The chain uses TRBV27 and TRBJ1-5, with TRBD1 matching over 12 bases. Trimming cost V 3 bases and J 8 bases; bases outside gene matches: 20. Germline CDR1 reads MNHEY; CDR2 reads SMNVEV (reference sequence). The CDR3 extends over 20 amino acids. CDR3 in DNA: TGTGCCAGCAGTTTCACTCGGGACAGGGGGCGCCAAGGCCGGGAGGAGCCCCAGCATTTT. This translates into CASSFTRDRGRQGREEPQHF.

This chain's CDR3 is CATRLAGPYEQYF. Written as DNA, the CDR3 is TGTGCCACCAGACTAGCGGGACCCTACGAGCAGTACTTC. The chain combines TRBV15 with TRBJ2-7, with 10 bases that match TRBD2. V lost 6 bases and J lost 2; bases outside the gene matches: 1. Germline loops: CDR1 LNHNV, CDR2 YYDKDF (reference sequence). This CDR3 region has 13 residues.

The chain combines TRBV15 with TRBJ2-2, with D perhaps given as TRBD1 or TRBD2 (6 bases each). V gave up 0 bases and J gave up 5 bases, with 16 bases separating them. This CDR3 is built from 17 residues. Germline CDR1 is LNHNV and CDR2 is YYDKDF (reference sequence). Here the CDR3 reads CATSRDRTGARTGELFF. The CDR3 DNA sequence: TGTGCCACCAGCAGAGATAGAACGGGGGCGCGGACCGGGGAGCTGTTTTTT.

Details on this clone: Other DNA variants within this sample encode the same CDR3. CDR3 region: CASSFRTGQETQYF. The CDR3 coding sequence is TGTGCCAGCAGCTTTAGGACAGGTCAAGAGACCCAGTACTTC. The chain links TRBV7-9 to TRBJ2-5; TRBD1 matches 7 bases. The CDR3 spans 14 residues. V shed 3 bases, J shed 2 bases, and the junction held 3 bases outside the gene matches. Per the germline V gene, CDR1 is SEHNR and CDR2 is FQNEAQ (reference sequence).

The genes are TRBV28 and TRBJ2-1; the D is unclear. This CDR3 contains 13 residues. Trimming took off 2 bases at V and 2 bases at J, with 4 bases between the two ends. From germline, CDR1 is MDHEN and CDR2 SYDVKM. The CDR3 DNA reads as TGTGCCAGCAGTTTAGCTACCTACAATGAGCAGTTCTTC. This sequence encodes CASSLATYNEQFF.

This sequence joins TRBV4-2 and TRBJ1-6, with D hard to call. V was pared by 1 base and J by 3 bases, with 25 bases between. This CDR3 contains 21 residues. Germline CDR1 is LGHNA and CDR2 is YNFKEQ. The CDR3 loop reads CASSQGVLGPESSLYNSPLHF. CDR3 DNA sequence: TGTGCCAGCAGCCAAGGGGTTTTAGGGCCCGAGAGCAGTCTCTATAATTCACCCCTCCACTTT.

The chain links TRBV9 to TRBJ2-3; 9 bases fit TRBD2. J gave up 6 bases and V 4 bases, and 12 bases lay outside the gene matches. Germline-derived CDR1 and CDR2 are SGDLS and YYNGEE. This CDR3 is built from 16 residues. The CDR3 bases are TGTGCCAGCAGCACCCGGTTAGCGGGAGTTTGGGATACGCAGTATTTT. It is translated as CASSTRLAGVWDTQYF. Looking up the rest from reference TRBV9 and TRBJ2-3 gives the full variable domain: DSGVTQTPKHLITATGQRVTLRCSPRSGDLSVYWYQQSLDQGLQFLIQYYNGEERAKGNILERFSAQQFPDLHSELNLSSLELGDSALYFCASSTRLAGVWDTQYFGPGTRLTVL.

The chain employs TRBV9 and TRBJ2-3; the D gene is possibly TRBD2 (5 bases). V lost 1 base to trimming and J lost 0 bases, with 9 bases between them. The CDR3 consists of 15 residues. Germline CDR1 reads SGDLS; CDR2 reads YYNGEE. The CDR3 DNA sequence: TGTGCCAGCAGCGTATACGGGATTAGCACAGATACGCAGTATTTT. Amino acid sequence: CASSVYGISTDTQYF.

This clone was observed once. Other nucleotide sequences from this sample produce the same CDR3. The V and J genes are TRBV7-9 and TRBJ2-7; D is possibly TRBD1 (6 bases). The CDR3 has 10 amino acids. From germline, CDR1 is SEHNR and CDR2 FQNEAQ (reference sequence). The V end was cut by 5 bases, the J end by 7 bases, with 6 bases between. CDR3 nucleotide sequence: TGTGCCAGCAGCAGGGGGGAGCAGTACTTC. This codes for CASSRGEQYF.

The chain is built from TRBV9 and TRBJ1-2; TRBD1 agrees at 7 bases. The CDR3 contains 13 residues. Germline V CDR1 and CDR2: SGDLS, YYNGEE. V lost 4 bases and J lost 4; bases outside the gene matches: 4. This chain's CDR3 is CASSPTGPYGYTF. DNA of the CDR3: TGTGCCAGCAGCCCGACAGGGCCCTATGGCTACACCTTC.

The V call is TRBV9, the J call TRBJ2-2; the D is unclear. The germline V and J ends were trimmed by 3 bases and 6 bases, with 6 bases remaining between them. Germline CDR1 reads SGDLS; CDR2 reads YYNGEE. There are 12 residues in the CDR3. The DNA for the CDR3 is TGTGCCAGCAGCGCCCTCCCCGGGGAGCTGTTTTTT. Translating gives CASSALPGELFF. The full variable domain, in which reference TRBV9 and TRBJ2-2 provide the parts outside the CDR3, is DSGVTQTPKHLITATGQRVTLRCSPRSGDLSVYWYQQSLDQGLQFLIQYYNGEERAKGNILERFSAQQFPDLHSELNLSSLELGDSALYFCASSALPGELFFGEGSRLTVL.

This chain links TRBV7-9 with TRBJ1-1; unclear D gene. This CDR3 is built from 13 residues. Germline V lookup: CDR1 SEHNR, CDR2 FQNEAQ (reference sequence). Between the trimmed V and J ends, which lost 2 bases and 3 bases, there was a span of 7 bases. CDR3: CASSLSVHTEAFF. CDR3 bases: TGTGCCAGCAGCTTAAGTGTCCACACTGAAGCTTTCTTT.

The rearrangement links TRBV7-2 to TRBJ2-5; perhaps TRBD2 as D (6 bases). V gave up 4 bases and J gave up 2 bases, with 8 bases separating them. The germline V gene encodes CDR1 SGHTA and CDR2 FQGNSA. CDR3 length: 13 residues. CDR3 region: CASSSGTQETQYF. DNA for the CDR3: TGTGCCAGCAGCTCCGGGACTCAAGAGACCCAGTACTTC.

The V and J genes are TRBV7-2 and TRBJ2-5; D call uncertain. There are 17 residues in the CDR3. V gave up 5 bases and J gave up 6 bases, with 25 bases separating them. CDR1 SGHTA and CDR2 FQGNSA come from the germline V gene. The CDR3 DNA follows: TGTGCCAGCAGCCAGGATGCTAGGGCGCCGAATCGAAAGACCCAGTACTTC. Protein sequence: CASSQDARAPNRKTQYF.

The J gene is TRBJ1-2, the V gene TRBV5-1, with 7 bases matching TRBD1. The V and J ends lost 5 bases and 2 bases, in that order; junction bases with no gene match: 9. Germline assignment: CDR1 SGHRS and CDR2 YFSETQ. The CDR3 spans 15 residues. CDR3 protein: CASSHGDSINYGYTF. DNA for the CDR3: TGCGCCAGCAGTCACGGGGACAGCATCAACTATGGCTACACCTTC.

The chain carries TRBV7-9 and TRBJ2-7; no reliable D call. Trimming took off 5 bases at V and 6 bases at J, with 17 bases between the two ends. The CDR3 has 14 residues. Per the germline V gene, CDR1 is SEHNR and CDR2 is FQNEAQ (reference sequence). CDR3 sequence (DNA): TGTGCCAGCAGCCCTACGCGCGGAGCTCTCGAGCAGTACTTC. Protein sequence: CASSPTRGALEQYF.

The chain joins TRBV4-1 to TRBJ2-7, with D perhaps matching TRBD1 (6 bases). This CDR3 has 17 residues. V was pared by 1 base and J by 0 bases, with 16 bases between. In germline, CDR1 is MGHRA, CDR2 YSYEKL. Here the CDR3 reads CASSQGPQGPRSYEQYF. CDR3 nucleotide sequence: TGCGCCAGCAGCCAAGGGCCCCAGGGGCCCCGCTCCTACGAGCAGTACTTC.

This rearrangement joins TRBV28 to TRBJ2-7, with a tentative D call TRBD2 (6 bases). Germline V gene sequence: CDR1 MDHEN, CDR2 SYDVKM. The V end was cut by 7 bases, the J end by 2 bases, with 18 bases between. CDR3 size: 15 residues. The CDR3 region has the DNA TGTGCCAGCAACCTAGGAGGGGACGACACCTACGAGCAGTACTTC. Its protein is CASNLGGDDTYEQYF.

The V gene is TRBV4-1, the J gene TRBJ2-7; TRBD1 might be the D (6 bases). V was shortened by 2 bases and J by 4 bases, with 18 bases between the two germline ends. The CDR3 runs to 16 residues. CDR1 is MGHRA and CDR2 is YSYEKL in the germline V gene. The CDR3 here is CASSQKWGTGKYEQYF. The CDR3 DNA sequence: TGCGCCAGCAGCCAAAAGTGGGGCACAGGGAAGTACGAGCAGTACTTC.

Worth noting for this clone: Other DNA sequences within the sample encode an identical CDR3. CDR3 protein: CASSWGYEQYF. DNA of the CDR3: TGTGCCAGCAGTTGGGGATACGAGCAGTACTTC. This chain connects TRBV5-6 to TRBJ2-7, with D unclear. Germline-derived CDR1 and CDR2 are SGHDT and YYEEEE. The CDR3 runs 11 residues. Trimming shortened V by 5 bases and J by 4 bases, and 7 bases separated the two germline ends. The full variable domain, completed using reference TRBV5-6 and TRBJ2-7, is DAGVTQSPTHLIKTRGQQVTLRCSPKSGHDTVSWYQQALGQGPQFIFQYYEEEERQRGNFPDRFSGHQFPNYSSELNVNALLLGDSALYLCASSWGYEQYFGPGTRLTVT.

J is TRBJ2-3 and V is TRBV4-1, with D perhaps matching TRBD2 (6 bases). The CDR3 covers 18 residues. Germline CDR1 and CDR2: MGHRA and YSYEKL. Trimming took off 0 bases at V and 4 bases at J, with 20 bases between the two ends. CDR3 region: CASSQDRASVYLADTQYF. Written as DNA, the CDR3 is TGCGCCAGCAGCCAAGATCGGGCTAGCGTGTACCTCGCAGATACGCAGTATTTT.

CDR3: CASSSQGPRVEKLFF. CDR3 nucleotide sequence: TGTGCCAGCAGCAGCCAGGGTCCAAGGGTCGAAAAACTGTTTTTT. The chain recombines TRBV7-9 with TRBJ1-4; D is perhaps TRBD1 (5 bases). The length of the CDR3 is 15 residues. V dropped 5 bases and J dropped 8 bases, with 18 bases sitting between them. CDR1 and CDR2 from the germline V gene are SEHNR and FQNEAQ (reference sequence).

V is TRBV2 and J is TRBJ2-7; no definite D call. The CDR3 consists of 11 residues. The germline V gene encodes CDR1 SNHLY and CDR2 FYNNEI. Trimming took 7 bases from V and 3 from J, leaving 7 bases between them. The CDR3 sequence: CASTPSYEQYF. CDR3 coding DNA: TGTGCCAGCACCCCGAGCTACGAGCAGTACTTC.

This chain joins TRBV4-2 and TRBJ2-1, with 11 bases fitting TRBD2. J was trimmed by 6 bases and V by 3 bases; bases with no gene match: 10. CDR1 LGHNA and CDR2 YNFKEQ come from the germline V gene. The CDR3 consists of 17 residues. The CDR3: CASSHSIAGGLSNEQFF. The CDR3 bases are TGTGCCAGCAGCCATTCTATAGCGGGAGGGCTCTCCAATGAGCAGTTCTTC.

The chain has TRBV15 and TRBJ2-5; 9 positions agree with TRBD2. The CDR3 runs to 15 residues. The ends lost 3 bases at V and 2 bases at J; junction bases unmatched: 4. From germline, CDR1 is LNHNV and CDR2 YYDKDF (reference sequence). The CDR3 nucleotides read TGTGCCACCAGCAGGGATCTAGCGGGGCAAGAGACCCAGTACTTC. Protein product: CATSRDLAGQETQYF.

This clone was observed a handful of times. The chain links TRBV19 to TRBJ1-1, with D unresolved. V was shortened by 7 bases and J by 5 bases, with 5 bases between the two germline ends. The V gene's germline CDR1 is LNHDA and CDR2 SQIVND (reference sequence). This CDR3 has 10 amino acids. CDR3 bases: TGTGCCAGTATGGGGACTGAAGCTTTCTTT. Its translation is CASMGTEAFF.

Turning to this clone: Other DNA sequences in the same sample also yield this CDR3. The chain is built from TRBV27 and TRBJ2-1; 9 positions agree with TRBD2. In germline, CDR1 is MNHEY, CDR2 SMNVEV (reference sequence). The CDR3 spans 15 residues. V was pared by 4 bases and J by 3 bases, with 4 bases of the junction left unmatched. The CDR3 spells CASSWLAGLYNEQFF. The CDR3 coding sequence is TGTGCCAGCAGTTGGCTAGCGGGACTCTACAATGAGCAGTTCTTC.